This T cell receptor (beta chain) was recorded in a study of long-term antiretroviral therapy in people with HIV. General observations from the study: Once patients were on ART, diversity went higher but still fell short of transplant donor controls.

Each sample contained 1-10 million cryopreserved PBMC, thawed before DNA extraction. Sequencing used immunoSEQ v3.0 at survey level. Data came from immunoSEQ multiplex PCR; TCRdb stores just in-frame clones and leaves some out. The table lists some 35,000 clones, approximately 72% of them singletons. This CDR3 contains 14 residues. Trimming shortened V by 6 bases and J by 3 bases, and 14 bases separated the two germline ends. The germline gives CDR1 MNHEY, CDR2 SMNVEV (reference sequence). Details on this clone: Its antigen is unknown.

This material consisted of unsorted PBMCs, taken 3 years after starting antiretroviral therapy. The chain carries TRBV27 and TRBJ1-1, with D possibly matching TRBD1 (5 bases). This receptor was taken from a man between 45 and 60 years old with HIV. CDR3 in DNA: TGTGCCAGCAGCCGCTTCCAGGGTTACACTGAAGCTTTCTTT. This codes for CASSRFQGYTEAFF.